A selection of T cell receptor beta chains follows, all from one sample in a study of radiation and T cells in renal cell carcinoma. Data came from immunoSEQ multiplex PCR; TCRdb stores just in-frame clones and leaves some out. The sample holds approximately 140,000 clones; around four fifths are singletons and the top ten take approximately 20%. The sequencing here drew on blood, taken from a patient whose treatment included radiotherapy and nephrectomy. Source of these receptors: a woman in her 50s with renal cell carcinoma. CDR3s include the opening cysteine and the closing phenylalanine or tryptophan. A D gene is named only where the DNA matches it firmly. A clone size is listed for some rows: how often the clone was seen (once, few, many), or a class if it is expanded.

v_gene,abundance,j_gene,d_gene,CDR3aa,CDR3nt
TRBV7-9,NA,TRBJ1-5,NA,CASSSTGPNQPQHF,TGTGCCAGCAGCTCCACGGGTCCCAATCAGCCCCAGCATTTT
TRBV5-1,NA,TRBJ2-1,NA,CASGADGSDDEQFF,TGCGCCAGCGGCGCGGACGGGAGTGATGATGAGCAGTTCTTC
TRBV18,NA,TRBJ1-5,NA,CASSPGQRAPQHF,TGTGCCAGCTCACCCGGGCAGCGGGCGCCCCAGCATTTT
TRBV5-4,NA,TRBJ1-1,TRBD1,CASSWTGGTEAFF,TGTGCCAGCAGCTGGACAGGGGGCACTGAAGCTTTCTTT
TRBV2,few,TRBJ1-4,NA,CASGDEGGIRVVEKLFF,TGTGCCAGCGGGGACGAGGGAGGGATAAGAGTAGTTGAAAAACTGTTTTTT
TRBV15,NA,TRBJ1-3,TRBD1,CATSRGQGTLGNTIYF,TGTGCCACCAGCAGAGGACAGGGGACGCTCGGAAACACCATATATTTT
TRBV6-5,NA,TRBJ1-4,NA,CASSLGTANEKLFF,TGTGCCAGCAGCCTCGGGACGGCTAATGAAAAACTGTTTTTT
TRBV9,NA,TRBJ2-7,NA,CASSQDSLPYEQYF,TGTGCCAGCAGCCAGGACAGTCTCCCCTACGAGCAGTACTTC
TRBV30,NA,TRBJ1-2,NA,CAWSMRGGGSGNYGYTF,TGTGCCTGGAGTATGAGAGGAGGAGGATCGGGTAACTATGGCTACACCTTC
TRBV18,NA,TRBJ2-7,NA,CASSQVGVKDEQYF,TGTGCCAGCTCACAGGTCGGGGTAAAAGACGAGCAGTACTTC
TRBV6-5,NA,TRBJ2-3,TRBD2,CASSYPGLAGDTQYF,TGTGCCAGCAGTTACCCAGGACTAGCGGGGGATACGCAGTATTTT
TRBV6-1,once,TRBJ1-4,NA,CASSANEKLFF,TGTGCCAGCAGTGCGAATGAAAAACTGTTTTTT
TRBV9,NA,TRBJ1-1,NA,CASSGSASEAFF,TGTGCCAGCAGCGGGAGTGCTTCTGAAGCTTTCTTT
TRBV11-3,NA,TRBJ2-7,TRBD2,CASSRRDYENEQYF,TGTGCCAGCAGCCGCCGGGACTATGAAAACGAGCAGTACTTC
TRBV11-2,NA,TRBJ2-3,TRBD2,CASSLLAGGLTQYF,TGTGCCAGCAGCTTACTAGCGGGGGGCCTTACGCAGTATTTT
TRBV7-2,NA,TRBJ2-7,TRBD1,CASRGTGAPWTYEQYF,TGTGCCAGCAGGGGGACAGGGGCCCCCTGGACCTACGAGCAGTACTTC
TRBV7-2,NA,TRBJ2-1,NA,CASSFGPFNEQFF,TGTGCCAGCAGCTTCGGTCCCTTCAATGAGCAGTTCTTC
TRBV28,NA,TRBJ1-5,TRBD1,CASSPGQGASQPQHF,TGTGCCAGCAGTCCGGGACAGGGGGCGAGCCAGCCCCAGCATTTT
TRBV6-1,NA,TRBJ2-7,NA,CASSEGRGGEQYF,TGTGCCAGCAGCGAGGGGCGGGGAGGAGAGCAGTACTTC
TRBV18,NA,TRBJ2-7,NA,CASSPKTGLISYEQYF,TGTGCCAGCTCACCAAAAACAGGGCTCATCTCCTACGAGCAGTACTTC
TRBV5-1,once,TRBJ2-1,NA,CASSLAPHSSYNEQFF,TGCGCCAGCAGCTTGGCCCCGCACAGCTCCTACAATGAGCAGTTCTTC
TRBV5-4,few,TRBJ1-3,NA,CASSLEGGTGNTIYF,TGTGCCAGCAGCTTGGAAGGGGGAACTGGAAACACCATATATTTT
TRBV6-6,NA,TRBJ2-7,NA,CASSYRRPYEQYF,TGTGCCAGCAGTTACCGGCGTCCCTACGAGCAGTACTTC